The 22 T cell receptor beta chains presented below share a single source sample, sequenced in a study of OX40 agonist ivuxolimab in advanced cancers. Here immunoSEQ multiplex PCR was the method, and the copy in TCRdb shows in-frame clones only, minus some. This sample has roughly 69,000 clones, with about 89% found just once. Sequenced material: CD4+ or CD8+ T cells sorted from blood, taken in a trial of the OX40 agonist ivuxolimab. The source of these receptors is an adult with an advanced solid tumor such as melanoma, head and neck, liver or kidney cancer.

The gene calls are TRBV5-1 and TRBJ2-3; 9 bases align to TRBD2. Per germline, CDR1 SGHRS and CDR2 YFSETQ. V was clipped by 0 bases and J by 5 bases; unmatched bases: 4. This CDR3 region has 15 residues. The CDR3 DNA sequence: TGCGCCAGCAGCTTGGCCTCTAGCGGGATAGATACGCAGTATTTT. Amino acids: CASSLASSGIDTQYF.

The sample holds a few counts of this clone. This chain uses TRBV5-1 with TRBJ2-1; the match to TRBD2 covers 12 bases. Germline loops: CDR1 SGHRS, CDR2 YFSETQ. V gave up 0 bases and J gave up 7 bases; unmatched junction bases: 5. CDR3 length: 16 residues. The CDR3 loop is CASSLGLAGAKNEQFF. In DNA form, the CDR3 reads TGCGCCAGCAGCTTGGGACTAGCGGGAGCCAAGAATGAGCAGTTCTTC.

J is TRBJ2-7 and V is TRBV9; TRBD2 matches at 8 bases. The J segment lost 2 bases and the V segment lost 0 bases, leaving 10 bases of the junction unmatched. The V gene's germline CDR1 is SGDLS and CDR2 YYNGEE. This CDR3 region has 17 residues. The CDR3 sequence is CASSVAGPGGPPYEQYF. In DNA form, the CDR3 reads TGTGCCAGCAGCGTAGCGGGGCCGGGGGGGCCACCCTACGAGCAGTACTTC.

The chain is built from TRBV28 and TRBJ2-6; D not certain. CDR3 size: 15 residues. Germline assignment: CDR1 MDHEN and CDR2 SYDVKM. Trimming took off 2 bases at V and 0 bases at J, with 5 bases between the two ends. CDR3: CASSLTPSGANVLTF. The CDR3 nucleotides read TGTGCCAGCAGTTTAACCCCCTCTGGGGCCAACGTCCTGACTTTC.

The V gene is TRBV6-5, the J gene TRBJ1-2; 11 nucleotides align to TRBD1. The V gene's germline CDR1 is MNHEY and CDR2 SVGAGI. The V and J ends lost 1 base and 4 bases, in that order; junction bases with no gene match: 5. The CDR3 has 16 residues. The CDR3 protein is CASSYLGTGGTYGYTF. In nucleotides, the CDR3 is TGTGCCAGCAGTTACTTAGGGACAGGGGGAACCTATGGCTACACCTTC.

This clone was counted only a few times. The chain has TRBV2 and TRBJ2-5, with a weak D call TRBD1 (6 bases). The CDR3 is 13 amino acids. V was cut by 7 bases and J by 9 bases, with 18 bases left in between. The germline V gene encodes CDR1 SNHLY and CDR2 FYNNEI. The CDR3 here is CASTGRVEGAQYF. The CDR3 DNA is TGTGCCAGCACAGGGAGAGTTGAGGGGGCCCAGTACTTC.

CDR3 loop: CASSSLARTTDEQYF. CDR3 nucleotides: TGTGCCAGCAGCTCGCTAGCGAGAACAACAGACGAGCAGTACTTC. The chain combines TRBV7-9 with TRBJ2-7; perhaps TRBD2 as D (6 bases). The CDR3 has 15 amino acids. V lost 4 bases and J lost 5, with 18 bases in between. Looked up from germline, CDR1 is SEHNR and CDR2 is FQNEAQ (reference sequence). Combining the CDR3 with reference TRBV7-9 and TRBJ2-7 gives the whole variable domain DTGVSQNPRHKITKRGQNVTFRCDPISEHNRLYWYRQTLGQGPEFLTYFQNEAQLEKSRLLSDRFSAERPKGSFSTLEIQRTEQGDSAMYLCASSSLARTTDEQYFGPGTRLTVT.

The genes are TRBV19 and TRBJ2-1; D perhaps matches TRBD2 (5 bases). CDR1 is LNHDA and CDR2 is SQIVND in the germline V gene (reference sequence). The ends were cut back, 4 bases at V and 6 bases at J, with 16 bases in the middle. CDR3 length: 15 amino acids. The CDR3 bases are TGTGCCAGTAGTACCCGCGGGCTAGCAAGCAATGAGCAGTTCTTC. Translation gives CASSTRGLASNEQFF.

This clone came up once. The CDR3 DNA sequence: TGTGCCAGCAGTTATGGAGAGAATGAGCAGTTCTTC. It yields the protein CASSYGENEQFF. V is TRBV6-6 and J is TRBJ2-1; no clear D gene. Germline CDR1 MNHNY, CDR2 SVGAGI (reference sequence). Trimming left V 3 bases short and J 7 bases short, with 7 bases between. This CDR3 has 12 residues.

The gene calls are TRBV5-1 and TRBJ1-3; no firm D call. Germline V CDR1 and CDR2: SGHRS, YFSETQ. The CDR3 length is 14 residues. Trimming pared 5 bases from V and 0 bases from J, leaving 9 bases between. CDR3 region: CASRGTVSGNTIYF. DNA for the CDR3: TGCGCCAGCAGAGGAACAGTCTCTGGAAACACCATATATTTT. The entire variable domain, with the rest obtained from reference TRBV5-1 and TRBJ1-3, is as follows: KAGVTQTPRYLIKTRGQQVTLSCSPISGHRSVSWYQQTPGQGLQFLFEYFSETQRNKGNFPGRFSGRQFSNSRSEMNVSTLELGDSALYLCASRGTVSGNTIYFGEGSWLTVV.

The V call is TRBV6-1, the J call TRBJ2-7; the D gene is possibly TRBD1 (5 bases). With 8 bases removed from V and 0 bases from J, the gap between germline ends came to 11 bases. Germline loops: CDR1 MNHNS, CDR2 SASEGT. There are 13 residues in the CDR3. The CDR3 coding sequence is TGTGCCAGCGGAGACAGCCCCTCCTACGAGCAGTACTTC. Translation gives CASGDSPSYEQYF.

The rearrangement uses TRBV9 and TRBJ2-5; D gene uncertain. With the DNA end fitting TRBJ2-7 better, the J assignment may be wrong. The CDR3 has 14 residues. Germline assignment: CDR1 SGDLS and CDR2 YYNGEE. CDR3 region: CASSVGVGPYEQYF. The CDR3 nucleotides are TGTGCCAGCAGCGTAGGGGTAGGTCCCTACGAGCAGTACTTC.

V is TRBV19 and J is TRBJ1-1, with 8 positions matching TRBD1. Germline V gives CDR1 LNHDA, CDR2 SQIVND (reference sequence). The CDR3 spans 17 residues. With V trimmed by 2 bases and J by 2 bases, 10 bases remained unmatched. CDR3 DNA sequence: TGTGCCAGTAGTATACCAGCGAGGGACAGGTTAAACACTGAAGCTTTCTTT. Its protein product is CASSIPARDRLNTEAFF.

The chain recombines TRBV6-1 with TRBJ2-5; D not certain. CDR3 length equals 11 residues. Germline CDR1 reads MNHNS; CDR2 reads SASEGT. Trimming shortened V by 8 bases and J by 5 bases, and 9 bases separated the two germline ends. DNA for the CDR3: TGTGCCAGCGGGGTGATGGAGACCCAGTACTTC. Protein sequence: CASGVMETQYF.

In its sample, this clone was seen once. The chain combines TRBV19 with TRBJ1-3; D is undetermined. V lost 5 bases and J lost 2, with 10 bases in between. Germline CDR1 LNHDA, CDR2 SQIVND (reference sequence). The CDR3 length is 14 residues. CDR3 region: CASSYMAAGNTIYF. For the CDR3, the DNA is TGTGCCAGTAGTTACATGGCCGCTGGAAACACCATATATTTT.

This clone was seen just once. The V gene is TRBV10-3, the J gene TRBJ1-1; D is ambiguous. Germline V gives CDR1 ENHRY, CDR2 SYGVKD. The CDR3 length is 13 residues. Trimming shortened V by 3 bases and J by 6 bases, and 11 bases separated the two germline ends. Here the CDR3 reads CAISDSVTSEAFF. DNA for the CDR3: TGTGCCATCAGTGATTCGGTAACCTCTGAAGCTTTCTTT.

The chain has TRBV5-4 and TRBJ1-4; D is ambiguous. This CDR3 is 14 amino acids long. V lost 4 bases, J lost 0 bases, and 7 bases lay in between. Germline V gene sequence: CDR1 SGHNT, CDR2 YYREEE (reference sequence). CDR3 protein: CASSTDPTNEKLFF. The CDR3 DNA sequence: TGTGCCAGCAGCACGGATCCAACTAATGAAAAACTGTTTTTT.

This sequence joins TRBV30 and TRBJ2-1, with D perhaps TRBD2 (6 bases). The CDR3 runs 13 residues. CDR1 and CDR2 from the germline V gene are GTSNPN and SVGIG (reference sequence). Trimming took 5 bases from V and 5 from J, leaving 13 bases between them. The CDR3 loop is CAWLGTGDNEQFF. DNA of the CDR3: TGTGCCTGGTTGGGGACTGGTGACAATGAGCAGTTCTTC.

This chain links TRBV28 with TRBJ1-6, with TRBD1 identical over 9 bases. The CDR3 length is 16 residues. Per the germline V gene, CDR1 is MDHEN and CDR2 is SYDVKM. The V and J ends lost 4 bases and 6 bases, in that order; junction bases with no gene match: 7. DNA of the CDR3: TGTGCCAGCAGTTCTCCGGGACAGGGAAGTAATTCACCCCTCCACTTT. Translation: CASSSPGQGSNSPLHF.

Here the CDR3 reads CATSRDPPPNGGELFF. The CDR3 DNA reads as TGTGCCACCAGCAGAGATCCTCCACCAAACGGCGGGGAGCTGTTTTTT. The chain has TRBV15 and TRBJ2-2; D not resolved. Trimming removed 0 bases from V and 7 bases from J, with 15 bases in between. Germline CDR1 reads LNHNV; CDR2 reads YYDKDF (reference sequence). CDR3 length: 16 residues.

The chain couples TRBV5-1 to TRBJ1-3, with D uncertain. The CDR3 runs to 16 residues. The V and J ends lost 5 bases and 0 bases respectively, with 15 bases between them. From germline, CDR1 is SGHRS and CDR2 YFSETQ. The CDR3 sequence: CASSQLPASSGNTIYF. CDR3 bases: TGCGCCAGCAGTCAACTACCAGCCTCCTCTGGAAACACCATATATTTT.

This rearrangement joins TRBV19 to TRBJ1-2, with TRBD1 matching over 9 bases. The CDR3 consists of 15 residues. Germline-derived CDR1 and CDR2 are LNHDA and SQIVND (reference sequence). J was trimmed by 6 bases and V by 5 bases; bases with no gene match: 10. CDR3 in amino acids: CASSRGQGAEDGYTF. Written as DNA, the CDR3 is TGTGCCAGTAGTCGGGGACAGGGAGCGGAAGATGGCTACACCTTC.